The 12 T cell receptor beta chains below come from one sample, sequenced in a study of OX40 agonist ivuxolimab in advanced cancers. Here immunoSEQ multiplex PCR was the method, and the copy in TCRdb shows in-frame clones only, minus some. The sample has roughly 93,000 clones, under 95% seen once; the top ten hold around 0.54%. Material: CD4+ or CD8+ T cells sorted from blood, obtained in a trial of the OX40 agonist ivuxolimab. These receptors were obtained from an adult with an advanced solid tumor such as melanoma, head and neck, liver or kidney cancer.

The genes are TRBV18 and TRBJ1-4; tentative D call: TRBD1 (6 bases). V was pared by 2 bases and J by 7 bases, with 14 bases between. The germline V gene encodes CDR1 KGHSH and CDR2 LQKENI. CDR3 length: 15 amino acids. The CDR3 nucleotides are TGTGCCAGCTCACCATCCGGGACACGCCTTGAAAAACTGTTTTTT. Its translation is CASSPSGTRLEKLFF.

This sequence joins TRBV29-1 and TRBJ2-1; TRBD2 agrees at 14 bases. Trimming at V came to 6 bases and at J to 9 bases, leaving 16 bases not matched to a gene. Germline loops: CDR1 SQVTM, CDR2 ANQGSEA. The CDR3 runs to 17 residues. In DNA, the CDR3 is TGCAGCGTCCCAGGGACTAGCGGGAGTAGCCCATCGGGTGAGCAGTTCTTC. This gives the protein CSVPGTSGSSPSGEQFF.

The chain is built from TRBV11-2 and TRBJ2-3, with D possibly matching TRBD2 (6 bases). Germline V gene sequence: CDR1 SGHAT, CDR2 FQNNGV. V dropped 8 bases and J dropped 5 bases, with 8 bases sitting between them. The CDR3 is made up of 11 amino acids. The chain's CDR3 is CASRTIDTQYF. In DNA form, the CDR3 reads TGTGCCAGCCGGACTATAGATACGCAGTATTTT.

The chain uses TRBV2 and TRBJ2-7; D tentatively fits TRBD1 or TRBD2 (5 bases each). Germline V gives CDR1 SNHLY, CDR2 FYNNEI. The CDR3 is 14 amino acids. Trimming left V 4 bases short and J 6 bases short, with 16 bases between. CDR3 protein: CASSALVGAGEQYF. The CDR3 DNA reads TGTGCCAGCAGTGCCCTGGTCGGGGCGGGCGAGCAGTACTTC.

This chain uses TRBV7-6 with TRBJ1-1; D is uncertain. The CDR3 consists of 15 residues. Germline V gives CDR1 SGHVS, CDR2 FNYEAQ. V lost 1 base and J lost 11, with 20 bases in between. The CDR3 loop is CASSLVGGPTSYAFF. CDR3 DNA sequence: TGTGCCAGCAGCTTAGTCGGTGGCCCCACTTCATATGCTTTCTTT.

V is TRBV2 and J is TRBJ2-4, with 8 positions matching TRBD2. With V trimmed by 7 bases and J by 10 bases, 9 bases remained unmatched. The CDR3 spans 13 residues. CDR1 and CDR2 (germline): SNHLY, FYNNEI. This CDR3 is CASKGGGLGIQYF. The CDR3 DNA reads as TGTGCCAGCAAAGGCGGGGGGCTAGGGATTCAGTACTTC.

The CDR3 is CASRPQDVGLHSGNTIYF. The CDR3 DNA sequence: TGTGCAAGTCGCCCGCAGGACGTGGGACTGCATTCTGGAAACACCATATATTTT. The chain has TRBV12-2 and TRBJ1-3. TRBV12-2 represents a pseudogene. This CDR3 region has 18 residues.

J is TRBJ2-7 and V is TRBV18; D unclear. This CDR3 is 16 amino acids long. V was cut by 1 base and J by 0 bases, with 13 bases left in between. Germline V lookup: CDR1 KGHSH, CDR2 LQKENI. CDR3 amino acids: CASSPLSGSGSYEQYF. The CDR3 DNA reads as TGTGCCAGCTCACCACTTTCGGGCTCGGGCTCCTACGAGCAGTACTTC. The variable domain in full, with the rest retrieved from reference TRBV18 and TRBJ2-7, is NAGVMQNPRHLVRRRGQEARLRCSPMKGHSHVYWYRQLPEEGLKFMVYLQKENIIDESGMPKERFSAEFPKEGPSILRIQQVVRGDSAAYFCASSPLSGSGSYEQYFGPGTRLTVT.

The J gene is TRBJ2-7, the V gene TRBV4-2; 10 nucleotides agree with TRBD2. Germline V gene sequence: CDR1 LGHNA, CDR2 YNFKEQ. The trim removed 2 bases at V and 0 bases at J, leaving 1 base unmatched. This CDR3 is 15 amino acids long. The CDR3, as DNA: TGTGCCAGCAGCCAAACTAGCGGGACCTCCTACGAGCAGTACTTC. Translated: CASSQTSGTSYEQYF.

This clone showed up just once. The V and J genes are TRBV9 and TRBJ2-7, with 7 bases matching TRBD2. Germline V gene data show CDR1 as SGDLS and CDR2 as YYNGEE. This CDR3 contains 15 residues. V dropped 0 bases and J dropped 1; count of bases not matched to a gene: 4. The CDR3 sequence is CASSVDTSASYEQYF. The CDR3 bases are TGTGCCAGCAGCGTAGATACTAGCGCTTCCTACGAGCAGTACTTC.

This chain links TRBV19 with TRBJ2-1, with TRBD1 matching 7 bases. J was trimmed by 4 bases and V by 7 bases; bases with no gene match: 10. Germline V gene lookup returns CDR1 LNHDA and CDR2 SQIVND (reference sequence). CDR3 length equals 15 residues. Written as DNA, the CDR3 is TGTGCCAGTACCTCGCTCCGGGACAGATACAATGAGCAGTTCTTC. This sequence encodes CASTSLRDRYNEQFF.

The chain has TRBV30 and TRBJ2-1; D unclear. V was cut by 0 bases and J by 10 bases, with 10 bases left in between. The CDR3 consists of 12 residues. CDR1 and CDR2 from the germline V gene are GTSNPN and SVGIG (reference sequence). The CDR3 region has the DNA TGTGCCTGGAGTGTCGGCCTAGGGGAGCAGTTCTTC. This gives the protein CAWSVGLGEQFF.